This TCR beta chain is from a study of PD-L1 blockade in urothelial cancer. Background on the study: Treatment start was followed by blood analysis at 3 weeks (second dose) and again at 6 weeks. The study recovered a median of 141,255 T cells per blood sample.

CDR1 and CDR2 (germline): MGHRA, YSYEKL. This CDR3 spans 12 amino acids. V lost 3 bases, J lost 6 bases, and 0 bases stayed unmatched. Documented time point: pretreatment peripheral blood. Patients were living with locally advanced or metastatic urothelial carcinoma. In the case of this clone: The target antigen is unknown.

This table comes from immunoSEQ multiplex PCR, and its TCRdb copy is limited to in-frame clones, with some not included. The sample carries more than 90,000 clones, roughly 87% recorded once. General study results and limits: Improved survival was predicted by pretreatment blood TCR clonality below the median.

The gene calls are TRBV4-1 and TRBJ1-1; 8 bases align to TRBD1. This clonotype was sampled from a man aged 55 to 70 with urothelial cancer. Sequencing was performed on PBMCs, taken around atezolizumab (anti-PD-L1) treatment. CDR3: CASSQTGAEAFF. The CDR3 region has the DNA TGCGCCAGCAGCCAGACAGGGGCTGAAGCTTTCTTT.